This TCR beta chain was documented in a study of regulatory dendritic cells for organ transplantation. Using immunoSEQ multiplex PCR, the repertoire was profiled, and TCRdb retains in-frame clones only, with some absent. The sample has over 25,000 clones, roughly 85% seen once; the top ten hold 0.08% to 0.11%. Worth noting for this clone: Its antigen is as yet unknown.

This CDR3 comprises 14 residues. Germline loops: CDR1 SGHNT, CDR2 YYREEE (reference sequence). J gave up 8 bases and V 6 bases, and 9 bases lay outside the gene matches. General study results and limits: Among resting subsets, memory CD8+ cells contained the most alloreactive clonotypes. Alloreactive memory CD8+ T cell pools varied considerably between individuals.

The TCR comes from a human donor in good health. Sequenced: naive CD4+ T cells from blood. Noted subset: CD45RA+ naive T cells. The genes are TRBV5-4 and TRBJ1-2, with TRBD1 matching 11 bases. CDR3 in DNA: TGTGCCAGCACCCAGGGACAGGGGGACGGCGGCTACACCTTC. It encodes CASTQGQGDGGYTF.